The clone carrying this T cell receptor (beta chain) has more than one count but fewer than ten. The sample belongs to a study of blood T cell repertoires in COVID-19. Study summary: Two consecutive negative NP/OP PCR tests, clearance, or resolved symptoms defined Cohort 3 recovery.

The CDR3 consists of 15 residues. CDR1 and CDR2 from the germline V gene are MDHEN and SYDVKM. Trimming left V 3 bases short and J 5 bases short, with 13 bases between. Measured with immunoSEQ multiplex PCR; TCRdb has only the in-frame clones, and not every one. The table has roughly 200,000 clones, 87% seen once. This receptor was obtained from a man in his thirties or forties in a cohort exposed to, infected with or recovered from COVID-19 (not recorded which). The chain carries TRBV28 and TRBJ1-4; D might be TRBD1 (6 bases). Sequencing was carried out using PBMCs or T cells enriched from blood (not recorded which). In nucleotides, the CDR3 is TGTGCCAGCAGTTTCCCTTCGGACAGAAATGAAAAACTGTTTTTT. Amino acids: CASSFPSDRNEKLFF.